The clone carrying this TCR beta chain has just a few counts. These data originate in a study of T cells after yellow fever vaccination. Per the germline V gene, CDR1 is GTSNPN and CDR2 is SVGIG (reference sequence). The J segment lost 7 bases and the V segment lost 0 bases, leaving 7 bases of the junction unmatched. CDR3 size: 14 residues. TCRdb re-analysed the 5' RACE reads in MiXCR, keeping a single row per CDR3 protein. The repertoire has 250,000 to 350,000 distinct CDR3 sequences, less than 9.5% of them found once; the top ten carry about 3%. The chain couples TRBV30 to TRBJ2-5; 8 bases map to TRBD1. The material sequenced was CD4+ T cells sorted from PBMCs, taken 5 days after the yellow fever booster vaccination. The origin of this receptor is a man between 18 and 29 years old who received the YFV17D yellow fever vaccine. The CDR3 DNA reads TGTGCCTGGAGTGTAAGGACAGGGTTTGGGACCCAGTACTTC. It yields the protein CAWSVRTGFGTQYF.